This TCR beta chain came from a study of identical twins. A note on this clonotype: Its cognate antigen is unknown.

Findings of the study overall: These conclusions were based on statistical analysis (cross-sectional, not following the same donors). Model-predicted out-of-frame TCR alpha sharing fell below observed values in monozygotic twins. Twins' surplus sharing was weaker for beta out-of-frame sequences. Reduced insertions were recorded for abundant cord blood beta clonotypes, with no such pattern in memory repertoires.

TCRdb called the 5' RACE reads again in MiXCR, with one record for every CDR3 protein. The sample yields about 1.7 million distinct CDR3 sequences, 32% seen once. Sequences were obtained from cord blood. The TCR comes from a newborn girl in good health.

CDR3 in DNA: TGTGCCACCAGGGAGGGGATGTGGGTCTCCTACAATGAGCAGTTCTTC. This sequence encodes CATREGMWVSYNEQFF. This chain connects TRBV15 to TRBJ2-1; the D gene is possibly TRBD2 (6 bases). V was pared by 6 bases and J by 0 bases, with 15 bases between. The CDR3 is 16 amino acids. The germline gives CDR1 LNHNV, CDR2 YYDKDF (reference sequence).